These 10 T cell receptor beta chains originate from one sample sequenced in a study of control samples from healthy donors and cancer patients (dated by TCRdb to the early 2020s). Libraries were prepared through the immunoSEQ multiplex PCR assay. TCRdb re-hosts the immuneACCESS table, in-frame sequences only. Its copies lack some clones; in the studies checked, an unresolved V gene accounts for under half of them, and the cause for the rest is not known. For this sample the table gives approximately 58,000 clones, of which approximately 86% were detected only once. Around an eighth of the sample is taken by the ten largest. The sequenced material came from PBMCs. The receptors stem from a man aged 60 to 75 with head and neck cancer.

This clone was counted a single time. This chain joins TRBV19 and TRBJ1-6, with D unclear. CDR3 length equals 12 residues. CDR1 is LNHDA and CDR2 is SQIVND in the germline V gene (reference sequence). The V end lost 5 bases, the J end lost 6 bases, and 5 bases lay between the germline ends. CDR3 in DNA: TGTGCCAGTAGTCGGGCTAATTCACCCCTCCACTTT. Its translation is CASSRANSPLHF. The full variable domain, in which reference TRBV19 and TRBJ1-6 provide the parts outside the CDR3, is DGGITQSPKYLFRKEGQNVTLSCEQNLNHDAMYWYRQDPGQGLRLIYYSQIVNDFQKGDIAEGYSVSREKKESFPLTVTSAQKNPTAFYLCASSRANSPLHFGNGTRLTVT.

The rearrangement joins TRBV29-1 to TRBJ1-5, with no clear D. Germline CDR1 SQVTM, CDR2 ANQGSEA. V was cut by 7 bases and J by 3 bases, with 10 bases left in between. This CDR3 contains 12 residues. CDR3 residues: CSAGSINQPQHF. CDR3 nucleotides: TGCAGCGCCGGAAGTATCAATCAGCCCCAGCATTTT.

The V gene is TRBV28, the J gene TRBJ2-7; D might be TRBD2 (7 bases). From germline, CDR1 is MDHEN and CDR2 SYDVKM. Trimming took 4 bases from V and 7 from J, leaving 14 bases between them. The CDR3 runs to 13 residues. The CDR3 DNA reads TGTGCCAGCAGTTCACACAAGGGGGGGGAGCAGTACTTC. It codes for CASSSHKGGEQYF. The full variable domain, its missing parts supplied by reference TRBV28 and TRBJ2-7, is DVKVTQSSRYLVKRTGEKVFLECVQDMDHENMFWYRQDPGLGLRLIYFSYDVKMKEKGDIPEGYSVSREKKERFSLILESASTNQTSMYLCASSSHKGGEQYFGPGTRLTVT.

This chain uses TRBV10-3 with TRBJ2-7; D possibly uses TRBD1 or TRBD2 (5 bases each). V gave up 6 bases and J gave up 5 bases, with 14 bases separating them. The CDR3 sequence is 13 residues long. Germline CDR1 and CDR2: ENHRY and SYGVKD. The CDR3 region has the DNA TGTGCCATCAGCGGGGCAGGGAGCCACGAGCAGTACTTC. This translates into CAISGAGSHEQYF.

V is TRBV19 and J is TRBJ2-7; 9 nucleotides align to TRBD2. Germline loops: CDR1 LNHDA, CDR2 SQIVND (reference sequence). CDR3 size: 14 residues. Trimming cost V 5 bases and J 4 bases; bases outside gene matches: 6. CDR3 DNA sequence: TGTGCCAGTAGTGATAGCGGGAGAAGATACGAGCAGTACTTC. Its translation: CASSDSGRRYEQYF.

The genes are TRBV12-3 or TRBV12-4 and TRBJ2-5; tentative D call: TRBD1 (6 bases). Trimming stripped 6 bases from V and 3 bases from J, with 11 bases between. CDR3 length equals 13 residues. For the CDR3, the DNA is TGTGCCAGCAGCTTGACAGGCGAAGAGACCCAGTACTTC. It yields the protein CASSLTGEETQYF.

The V and J genes are TRBV27 and TRBJ2-7; weak D call: TRBD1 (5 bases). Germline CDR1 and CDR2: MNHEY and SMNVEV (reference sequence). This CDR3 comprises 14 residues. Trimming removed 5 bases from V and 2 bases from J, with 13 bases in between. The CDR3 nucleotides are TGTGCCAGCAGTCCCCTGACAGAGACCTACGAGCAGTACTTC. This encodes CASSPLTETYEQYF.

The chain recombines TRBV21-1 with TRBJ2-1; the listed D gene, TRBD2, was not tested against the DNA. TRBV21-1 is a known pseudogene. This CDR3 comprises 22 residues. CDR3 DNA sequence: TGTGCCAGCTTAACTTTAGCGGGAGGACGTAGTCCTCCTCCGAAGTTCTACAATGAGCAGTTCTTC. As protein: CASLTLAGGRSPPPKFYNEQFF.

The chain couples TRBV28 to TRBJ2-7; 10 bases map to TRBD2. Looked up from germline, CDR1 is MDHEN and CDR2 is SYDVKM. With V trimmed by 6 bases and J by 8 bases, 4 bases remained unmatched. The CDR3 length is 12 residues. This chain's CDR3 is CASSRGLAKQYF. The CDR3 DNA is TGTGCCAGCAGCCGGGGACTAGCGAAGCAGTACTTC.

The chain couples TRBV24-1 to TRBJ2-4; no reliable D call. CDR1 and CDR2 from the germline V gene are KGHDR and SFDVKD. V lost 5 bases and J lost 6, with 7 bases in between. The CDR3 runs to 12 residues. The CDR3 loop is CATSGVGNIQYF. The CDR3 nucleotides are TGTGCCACCAGTGGTGTTGGAAACATTCAGTACTTC.